This TCR beta chain was observed in a study of neoadjuvant nivolumab and ipilimumab in lung cancer. The study, taken as a whole, reports: Only a small number of samples underwent TCR sequencing.

This clone was detected only once. What it binds is not known. The CDR3 runs to 12 residues. Germline CDR1 reads MDHEN; CDR2 reads SYDVKM. The ends were cut back, 6 bases at V and 3 bases at J, with 5 bases in the middle. The repertoire was sequenced with immunoSEQ multiplex PCR; TCRdb's copy has only in-frame clones and lacks some. The profile shows about 6,000 clones, around three fifths of them singletons. The chain carries TRBV28 and TRBJ2-2, with D hard to call. The specimen was tumor tissue, collected after neoadjuvant nivolumab, alone or with ipilimumab, at or shortly before surgery. The clonotype originates from an adult with non-small cell lung cancer. The CDR3 DNA sequence: TGTGCCAGCAGACTATACACCGGGGAGCTGTTTTTT. Translation: CASRLYTGELFF.